Listed here are 10 T cell receptor beta chains from one sample, sequenced in a study of T cell changes during pregnancy in multiple sclerosis. Sequencing was performed with immunoSEQ multiplex PCR; in TCRdb, only in-frame clones are kept and a portion is missing. Here the sample spans some 67,000 clones, more than 85% being singletons. This material consisted of peripheral blood, taken in the first trimester of pregnancy. The receptors shown here come from a female donor with multiple sclerosis, enrolled in a pregnancy study.

The chain combines TRBV29-1 with TRBJ2-2, with D possibly TRBD2 on 7 matching bases. Germline V gene sequence: CDR1 SQVTM, CDR2 ANQGSEA. Trimming cost V 3 bases and J 5 bases, with 13 bases left between them. The CDR3 spans 14 residues. In nucleotides, the CDR3 is TGCAGCGTTGAGGTGGGAGGGGGGACCGGGGAGCTGTTTTTT. Amino acid sequence: CSVEVGGGTGELFF.

The V gene is TRBV6-5, the J gene TRBJ2-2, with 7 bases fitting TRBD1. The CDR3 contains 15 residues. Losses at the gene ends were 2 bases for V and 1 base for J; bases not matched to a gene: 1. The germline V gene has CDR1 MNHEY and CDR2 SVGAGI. CDR3 loop: CASSYGTENTGELFF. The CDR3 nucleotides are TGTGCCAGCAGTTACGGGACAGAGAACACCGGGGAGCTGTTTTTT.

Of note for this clone: At one of its ends the junction is not consistent with the germline gene, which may arise from a read error. The sample carries other DNA sequences with the same CDR3. This chain connects TRBV4-2 to TRBJ2-7, with D tentatively TRBD1 (6 bases). Germline CDR1 and CDR2: LGHNA and YNFKEQ. The CDR3 loop spans 17 amino acids. CDR3 loop: CASSLDPGGYIAGEQYF. CDR3 nucleotides: TGTGCCAGCAGCCTTGACCCTGGGGGCTATATCGCAGGGGAGCAGTACTTT.

The chain employs TRBV28 and TRBJ1-1, with TRBD1 matching over 7 bases. The J segment lost 5 bases and the V segment lost 5 bases, leaving 23 bases of the junction unmatched. In germline, CDR1 is MDHEN, CDR2 SYDVKM. The CDR3 extends over 19 amino acids. The CDR3 sequence: CASSPSLFLSRGRGTEAFF. The CDR3 DNA sequence: TGTGCCAGCAGTCCATCACTTTTCTTGTCTAGGGGGCGCGGAACTGAAGCTTTCTTT.

This chain joins TRBV9 and TRBJ1-3; the D gene is possibly TRBD1 (5 bases). Trimming removed 3 bases at V and 1 base at J, with 8 bases between. The CDR3 is 14 residues long. The germline CDR1 and CDR2 sequences are SGDLS and YYNGEE. The CDR3 nucleotides are TGTGCCAGCAGCGGGGGCCTATCTGGAAACACCATATATTTT. Translating gives CASSGGLSGNTIYF.

The chain combines TRBV13 with TRBJ2-7; TRBD2 agrees at 13 bases. The CDR3 has 18 residues. Germline V CDR1 and CDR2: PRHDT, FYEKMQ (reference sequence). V was clipped by 7 bases and J by 1 base; unmatched bases: 13. In nucleotides, the CDR3 is TGTGCCAGCACCTCAGAGGGACTAGCGGGGACGGATTCCTACGAGCAGTACTTC. Protein product: CASTSEGLAGTDSYEQYF.

This clone was found once. This chain uses TRBV27 with TRBJ2-1; 7 bases line up with TRBD1. There are 17 residues in the CDR3. Germline V gene sequence: CDR1 MNHEY, CDR2 SMNVEV (reference sequence). Trimming took 5 bases from V and 4 from J; bases not matched to a gene: 14. CDR3 in amino acids: CASSLRQGNTRYNEQFF. The CDR3 coding sequence is TGTGCCAGCAGTCTCCGACAGGGTAACACTAGATACAATGAGCAGTTCTTC.

This clone was counted once. V usage is TRBV27 and J usage is TRBJ2-1; D may be TRBD1 (5 bases). Germline lookup yields CDR1 MNHEY and CDR2 SMNVEV (reference sequence). V was cut by 4 bases and J by 2 bases, with 15 bases left in between. This CDR3 is 16 amino acids long. Here the CDR3 reads CASSSPGSIAYNEQFF. The CDR3 bases are TGTGCCAGCAGTTCCCCAGGGTCTATCGCCTACAATGAGCAGTTCTTC.

The genes are TRBV19 and TRBJ1-5, with D uncertain. V shed 5 bases and J shed 2 bases, with 16 bases lying between them. The CDR3 contains 16 residues. CDR1 LNHDA and CDR2 SQIVND come from the germline V gene (reference sequence). CDR3: CASSLSGGKGNQPQHF. The CDR3 bases are TGTGCCAGTAGTCTCAGCGGAGGGAAGGGCAATCAGCCCCAGCATTTT.

V usage is TRBV10-2 and J usage is TRBJ1-1; a weak D match, TRBD1 (6 bases). The germline V gene encodes CDR1 WSHSY and CDR2 SAAADI. The CDR3 runs to 14 residues. V gave up 7 bases and J gave up 5 bases, with 17 bases separating them. This CDR3 is CASTWARGLTEAFF. The CDR3 DNA is TGCGCCAGCACCTGGGCCAGGGGATTGACTGAAGCTTTCTTT.